This passage covers 20 T cell receptor beta chains from one sample sequenced in a study of blood T cell repertoires in COVID-19. Measured with immunoSEQ multiplex PCR; TCRdb has only the in-frame clones, and not every one. The sample records 200,000 or so clones, roughly 89% being singletons. The sequenced material came from peripheral blood. Source of these receptors: a man in his 60s who had recovered from COVID-19.

The CDR3 bases are TGTGCCAGCAGTTGGGCGGGATCCAAACAAGAGACCCAGTACTTC. This translates into CASSWAGSKQETQYF. The J gene is TRBJ2-5, the V gene TRBV6-2 or TRBV6-3, with a tentative D call TRBD2 (6 bases). The CDR3 extends over 15 amino acids. CDR1 is MNHEY and CDR2 is SVGEGT in the germline V gene. Trimming removed 4 bases from V and 2 bases from J, with 14 bases in between.

A few counts support this clone. V gene TRBV18 combines with J gene TRBJ2-7, with 8 bases that match TRBD1. Germline assignment: CDR1 KGHSH and CDR2 LQKENI. J gave up 4 bases and V 9 bases, and 11 bases lay outside the gene matches. The CDR3 loop spans 14 amino acids. The CDR3 loop is CASREDRVAYEQYF. The CDR3 nucleotides read TGTGCCAGTCGCGAGGACAGGGTAGCGTACGAGCAGTACTTC.

V usage is TRBV7-2 and J usage is TRBJ2-7, with unresolved D. Germline V CDR1 and CDR2: SGHTA, FQGNSA. There are 14 residues in the CDR3. Trimming took off 6 bases at V and 3 bases at J, with 15 bases between the two ends. CDR3 amino acids: CASRRLLGFYEQYF. CDR3 DNA sequence: TGTGCCAGCAGGCGCTTGCTAGGCTTCTACGAGCAGTACTTC.

The gene calls are TRBV10-3 and TRBJ2-7; TRBD2 matches at 9 bases. This CDR3 is built from 12 residues. The germline V gene has CDR1 ENHRY and CDR2 SYGVKD. The ends lost 6 bases at V and 5 bases at J; junction bases unmatched: 2. The CDR3 loop is CAISIAGDEQYF. CDR3 sequence (DNA): TGTGCCATCAGCATAGCGGGAGACGAGCAGTACTTC.

In this sample, this clone turned up a few times. The rearrangement links TRBV2 to TRBJ1-2; TRBD1 is a possible D gene (5 bases). V was clipped by 8 bases and J by 8 bases, with 15 bases between them. CDR3 length: 12 residues. Germline V gene sequence: CDR1 SNHLY, CDR2 FYNNEI. The CDR3: CASRGLQSGYTF. CDR3 DNA: TGTGCCAGCCGGGGACTTCAATCGGGCTACACCTTC.

The chain recombines TRBV29-1 with TRBJ2-1; TRBD2 is a possible D gene (6 bases). The CDR3 has 12 residues. Per the germline V gene, CDR1 is SQVTM and CDR2 is ANQGSEA. The ends were cut back, 4 bases at V and 2 bases at J, with 6 bases in the middle. CDR3 nucleotides: TGCAGCGTTGCGGGGGCCTACAATGAGCAGTTCTTC. Its translation: CSVAGAYNEQFF.

The V call is TRBV28, the J call TRBJ2-7; D remains ambiguous. This CDR3 is built from 12 residues. The germline V and J ends were trimmed by 6 bases and 2 bases, with 8 bases remaining between them. CDR1 is MDHEN and CDR2 is SYDVKM in the germline V gene. CDR3 sequence (DNA): TGTGCCAGCAGGGGCTTCCCCTACGAGCAGTACTTC. As protein: CASRGFPYEQYF.

The chain has TRBV6-5 and TRBJ2-7, with a weak D call TRBD2 (5 bases). The CDR3 has 14 amino acids. The germline V gene encodes CDR1 MNHEY and CDR2 SVGAGI. V lost 5 bases, J lost 4 bases, and 15 bases lay in between. The CDR3 here is CASSPNPSGYEQYF. DNA for the CDR3: TGTGCCAGCAGTCCCAACCCTTCGGGGTACGAGCAGTACTTC.

The J gene is TRBJ2-3, the V gene TRBV7-9, with 10 nucleotides matching TRBD2. This CDR3 is built from 15 residues. Germline CDR1 is SEHNR and CDR2 is FQNEAQ (reference sequence). With 2 bases clipped from V and 4 bases from J, the junction kept 3 bases outside the gene matches. CDR3 residues: CASSLLAGASDTQYF. The CDR3 coding sequence is TGTGCCAGCAGCTTACTAGCGGGAGCGTCAGATACGCAGTATTTT. Variable domain in full (rest from reference TRBV7-9 and TRBJ2-3): DTGVSQNPRHKITKRGQNVTFRCDPISEHNRLYWYRQTLGQGPEFLTYFQNEAQLEKSRLLSDRFSAERPKGSFSTLEIQRTEQGDSAMYLCASSLLAGASDTQYFGPGTRLTVL.

The CDR3 sequence: CASSVVTGNNYGYTF. The CDR3 DNA sequence: TGTGCCAGCAGCGTAGTAACAGGGAATAACTATGGCTACACCTTC. This rearrangement joins TRBV9 to TRBJ1-2; tentative D call: TRBD1 (6 bases). With 0 bases removed from V and 1 base from J, the gap between germline ends came to 10 bases. The CDR3 loop spans 15 amino acids. The germline gives CDR1 SGDLS, CDR2 YYNGEE.

This sequence joins TRBV28 and TRBJ2-3; 10 positions agree with TRBD1. Germline CDR1 is MDHEN and CDR2 is SYDVKM. The CDR3 is 16 residues long. Trimming cost V 4 bases and J 3 bases; bases outside gene matches: 7. The CDR3 sequence is CASSSLTGGKTDTQYF. The CDR3 bases are TGTGCCAGCAGTTCCCTGACAGGGGGCAAAACAGATACGCAGTATTTT.

This chain uses TRBV19 with TRBJ1-6; D gene unclear. The CDR3 extends over 14 amino acids. Germline V gene lookup returns CDR1 LNHDA and CDR2 SQIVND (reference sequence). Trimming pared 3 bases from V and 7 bases from J, leaving 10 bases between. In nucleotides, the CDR3 is TGTGCCAGTAGTATCAACAGCTTAAATTCACCCCTCCACTTT. As protein: CASSINSLNSPLHF.

The chain uses TRBV5-5 and TRBJ1-5, with D unclear. Per the germline V gene, CDR1 is SGHKS and CDR2 is YYEKEE (reference sequence). The CDR3 spans 14 residues. Trimming stripped 0 bases from V and 3 bases from J, with 7 bases between. CDR3 DNA: TGTGCCAGCAGCTTGGAACAGATCAATCAGCCCCAGCATTTT. Protein product: CASSLEQINQPQHF.

The count of this clone is one. CDR3 bases: TGTGCCAGCAGCTTAGCGCTCACTAGCGGCACAGATACGCAGTATTTT. Its protein is CASSLALTSGTDTQYF. The J gene is TRBJ2-3, the V gene TRBV7-2; 7 bases are a match to TRBD2. V dropped 0 bases and J dropped 1; count of bases not matched to a gene: 4. Germline CDR1 is SGHTA and CDR2 is FQGNSA. CDR3 length: 16 amino acids.

The V call is TRBV9, the J call TRBJ1-1; D gene uncertain. CDR3 length: 12 residues. Trimming removed 3 bases from V and 0 bases from J, with 3 bases in between. Germline CDR1 SGDLS, CDR2 YYNGEE. The CDR3: CASSDMNTEAFF. The CDR3 DNA follows: TGTGCCAGCAGCGATATGAACACTGAAGCTTTCTTT.

On this clone: No DNA is shown, since the ends of the CDR3 on it are uncertain; the CDR3 is the one TCRdb lists. The genes are TRBV21-1 and TRBJ2-7; TRBD2, the table's D call, was not compared with the DNA. TRBV21-1 is annotated as a pseudogene. The CDR3 has 18 residues if both end residues are counted. The CDR3 protein is CASSRAEGWAAGIYEQYF.

The chain combines TRBV7-2 with TRBJ2-2; D gene ambiguous. CDR3 length: 16 amino acids. V lost 5 bases, J lost 3 bases, and 16 bases lay in between. Germline V gene sequence: CDR1 SGHTA, CDR2 FQGNSA. The CDR3 spells CASSPQWATDTGELFF. DNA for the CDR3: TGTGCCAGCAGCCCCCAGTGGGCTACGGACACCGGGGAGCTGTTTTTT.

This clone was seen once. The chain employs TRBV19 and TRBJ1-5; the D is unclear. Trimming stripped 5 bases from V and 0 bases from J, with 20 bases between. Germline V gene sequence: CDR1 LNHDA, CDR2 SQIVND (reference sequence). The CDR3 runs 18 residues. Here the CDR3 DNA reads TGTGCCAGTAGTCTTCACATCCTTCGGGGTAATAGCAATCAGCCCCAGCATTTT. It encodes CASSLHILRGNSNQPQHF.

The rearrangement joins TRBV4-1 to TRBJ2-5; D ambiguous. V lost 1 base and J 4 bases, leaving 10 bases between the germline ends. The germline CDR1 and CDR2 sequences are MGHRA and YSYEKL. This CDR3 has 14 residues. Written as DNA, the CDR3 is TGCGCCAGCAGCCAAGGCCTAGACGGAGAGACCCAGTACTTC. Amino acid sequence: CASSQGLDGETQYF.

V usage is TRBV24-1 and J usage is TRBJ2-7, with D maybe TRBD2 (5 bases). Per germline, CDR1 KGHDR and CDR2 SFDVKD. V was pared by 1 base and J by 0 bases, with 12 bases between. The CDR3 loop spans 16 amino acids. In DNA form, the CDR3 reads TGTGCCACCAGTGATTTCTTCAAAAGCGGCTCCTACGAGCAGTACTTC. Translation gives CATSDFFKSGSYEQYF.